The next 18 T cell receptor beta chains were all read from a single sample in a study of cytomegalovirus exposure and HLA in healthy donors. The PCR was carried out with 60 Vbeta primers and 13 Jbeta primers. Clones were sequenced by immunoSEQ multiplex PCR, and TCRdb holds only the in-frame ones, with some missing. The sample carries fewer than 90,000 clones, roughly 85% recorded once. Input material: PBMCs. The receptors come from a female donor in good health and CMV-seronegative.

The chain uses TRBV7-9 and TRBJ2-1; D remains unclear. Trimming cost V 0 bases and J 4 bases, with 10 bases left between them. The CDR3 sequence is 15 residues long. The germline V gene has CDR1 SEHNR and CDR2 FQNEAQ (reference sequence). CDR3 DNA: TGTGCCAGCAGCTTAGCCGGCACTATATACAATGAGCAGTTCTTC. Its translation is CASSLAGTIYNEQFF.

V and J are TRBV27 and TRBJ2-1, with D unclear. The CDR3 is 15 amino acids. The V end lost 4 bases, the J end lost 0 bases, and 10 bases lay between the germline ends. From germline, CDR1 is MNHEY and CDR2 SMNVEV (reference sequence). The CDR3 loop reads CASSSTVSSYNEQFF. The CDR3 DNA sequence: TGTGCCAGCAGTTCCACAGTGAGCTCCTACAATGAGCAGTTCTTC.

The V call is TRBV29-1, the J call TRBJ2-7; 9 bases map to TRBD1. This CDR3 region has 13 residues. The germline V gene encodes CDR1 SQVTM and CDR2 ANQGSEA. V shed 7 bases and J 0 bases; nucleotides not matched to a gene: 4. CDR3 sequence reads: CSGTGESSYEQYF. CDR3 DNA: TGCAGCGGGACAGGGGAGAGCTCCTACGAGCAGTACTTC.

This chain links TRBV2 with TRBJ2-2; 11 bases align to TRBD1. Germline V CDR1 and CDR2: SNHLY, FYNNEI. V lost 4 bases to trimming and J lost 3 bases; unmatched junction nucleotides: 4. The CDR3 is 16 residues long. Written as DNA, the CDR3 is TGTGCCAGCAGTGGAAGGACAGGGGGCGACACCGGGGAGCTGTTTTTT. It translates to CASSGRTGGDTGELFF.

This clone was observed a few times. The gene calls are TRBV6-1 and TRBJ1-2, with D perhaps matching TRBD1 (5 bases). The CDR3 extends over 14 amino acids. Germline loops: CDR1 MNHNS, CDR2 SASEGT. Trimming cost V 1 base and J 4 bases, with 10 bases left between them. CDR3 sequence (DNA): TGTGCCAGCAGTGAAGTTATGACAGTCTATGGCTACACCTTC. Translation gives CASSEVMTVYGYTF.

The chain employs TRBV6-5 and TRBJ2-1, with a possible D match to TRBD1 (6 bases). Trimming pared 6 bases from V and 6 bases from J, leaving 18 bases between. CDR1 and CDR2 (germline): MNHEY, SVGAGI. The CDR3 loop spans 15 amino acids. DNA of the CDR3: TGTGCCAGCAGACTCCCGGGACATACATTCAATGAGCAGTTCTTC. Translation gives CASRLPGHTFNEQFF.

The chain uses TRBV5-4 and TRBJ1-6; weak D call: TRBD1 (5 bases). The CDR3 is made up of 14 amino acids. The V gene lost 0 bases and the J gene lost 6 bases, with 7 bases spanning the gap. The germline gives CDR1 SGHNT, CDR2 YYREEE (reference sequence). CDR3 residues: CASSLDRSNSPLHF. In DNA form, the CDR3 reads TGTGCCAGCAGCTTGGACAGGAGTAATTCACCCCTCCACTTT.

The chain uses TRBV5-6 and TRBJ2-7; TRBD1 is a possible D gene (6 bases). V lost 3 bases and J 2 bases, leaving 15 bases between the germline ends. The CDR3 has 15 amino acids. The germline V gene encodes CDR1 SGHDT and CDR2 YYEEEE. CDR3: CASSSQGEVAYEQYF. In DNA form, the CDR3 reads TGTGCCAGCAGCTCACAGGGAGAGGTCGCCTACGAGCAGTACTTC.

The J gene is TRBJ2-5, the V gene TRBV18; 7 bases align to TRBD2. The CDR3 runs 14 residues. Losses at the gene ends were 2 bases for V and 5 bases for J; bases not matched to a gene: 5. Looked up from germline, CDR1 is KGHSH and CDR2 is LQKENI. Here the CDR3 reads CASSPGAGRETQYF. Written as DNA, the CDR3 is TGTGCCAGCTCACCAGGGGCCGGGAGGGAGACCCAGTACTTC.

With respect to this clone: At one of its ends the junction is not consistent with the germline gene, which may arise from a read error. The chain uses TRBV14 and TRBJ2-7; D is unclear. CDR1 SGHDN and CDR2 FVKESK come from the germline V gene. This CDR3 region has 15 residues. The CDR3 loop reads CASSQGRGQSSEQYF. CDR3 DNA sequence: TGTGCCAGCAGCCAAGGCCGTGGGCAGTCCTCCGAGCAGTACTTC. The whole variable domain, remainder taken from reference TRBV14 and TRBJ2-7, is EAGVTQFPSHSVIEKGQTVTLRCDPISGHDNLYWYRRVMGKEIKFLLHFVKESKQDESGMPNNRFLAERTGGTYSTLKVQPAELEDSGVYFCASSQGRGQSSEQYFGPGTRLTVT.

The chain has TRBV18 and TRBJ2-7; TRBD1 is a possible D gene (6 bases). This CDR3 is 15 amino acids long. The V end lost 3 bases, the J end lost 2 bases, and 14 bases lay between the germline ends. Looked up from germline, CDR1 is KGHSH and CDR2 is LQKENI. The CDR3 region has the DNA TGTGCCAGCTCACCCGGGACACGGGGCCCCTACGAGCAGTACTTC. Encoded protein: CASSPGTRGPYEQYF.

This rearrangement joins TRBV5-1 to TRBJ2-2, with D possibly matching TRBD1 (6 bases). Per the germline V gene, CDR1 is SGHRS and CDR2 is YFSETQ. Trimming stripped 1 base from V and 7 bases from J, with 14 bases between. The CDR3 contains 15 residues. In DNA, the CDR3 is TGCGCCAGCAGCTTGCCGGAACAGGGCATCGGGGAGCTGTTTTTT. Translated: CASSLPEQGIGELFF.

This chain connects TRBV19 to TRBJ1-1; maybe TRBD1 (5 bases). Trimming shortened V by 0 bases and J by 2 bases, and 10 bases separated the two germline ends. This CDR3 is 15 amino acids long. Germline assignment: CDR1 LNHDA and CDR2 SQIVND (reference sequence). The CDR3 DNA reads TGTGCCAGTAGTATAGATACAAGGACAAACACTGAAGCTTTCTTT. It codes for CASSIDTRTNTEAFF.

The rearrangement joins TRBV18 to TRBJ2-7, with TRBD2 identical over 11 bases. The germline gives CDR1 KGHSH, CDR2 LQKENI. The CDR3 sequence is 15 residues long. J was trimmed by 6 bases and V by 3 bases; bases with no gene match: 7. CDR3 coding DNA: TGTGCCAGCTCACCCCCTAGCGGGAGGACCGGCGAGCAGTACTTC. Protein: CASSPPSGRTGEQYF.

This clone has only a few counts. J is TRBJ1-4 and V is TRBV2, with D unresolved. This CDR3 spans 13 amino acids. Trimming left V 4 bases short and J 7 bases short, with 10 bases between. The V gene's germline CDR1 is SNHLY and CDR2 FYNNEI. This CDR3 is CASSAEVTEKLFF. CDR3 sequence (DNA): TGTGCCAGCAGTGCAGAGGTTACTGAAAAACTGTTTTTT.

V is TRBV18 and J is TRBJ1-1; D is ambiguous. Trimming shortened V by 6 bases and J by 1 base, and 12 bases separated the two germline ends. Per germline, CDR1 KGHSH and CDR2 LQKENI. The CDR3 is made up of 14 amino acids. The CDR3 coding sequence is TGTGCCAGCTCTCCAGTTCCCTCGAACACTGAAGCTTTCTTT. As protein: CASSPVPSNTEAFF. Full variable domain (remainder filled in from reference TRBV18 and TRBJ1-1): NAGVMQNPRHLVRRRGQEARLRCSPMKGHSHVYWYRQLPEEGLKFMVYLQKENIIDESGMPKERFSAEFPKEGPSILRIQQVVRGDSAAYFCASSPVPSNTEAFFGQGTRLTVV.

V and J are TRBV5-8 and TRBJ2-3; TRBD1 matches 7 bases. The ends lost 0 bases at V and 0 bases at J; junction bases unmatched: 1. The V gene's germline CDR1 is SGHTS and CDR2 YDEGEE. The CDR3 totals 15 residues. This chain's CDR3 is CASSLGGQSTDTQYF. CDR3 bases: TGTGCCAGCAGCTTGGGGGGACAGAGCACAGATACGCAGTATTTT.

The CDR3 sequence is CASSDLRDYPYEQYF. The CDR3 DNA is TGTGCCAGCAGCGACCTCCGGGACTACCCCTACGAGCAGTACTTC. The chain uses TRBV27 and TRBJ2-7; 7 nucleotides agree with TRBD2. The germline V gene has CDR1 MNHEY and CDR2 SMNVEV (reference sequence). The V gene end was trimmed by 6 bases and the J gene end by 2 bases; junction bases not matched to a gene: 10. This CDR3 contains 15 residues.